Shown below are 8 T cell receptor beta chains from a single sample sequenced in a study of immune evolution from preneoplasia to lung adenocarcinoma. Sequencing was performed with immunoSEQ multiplex PCR; in TCRdb, only in-frame clones are kept and a portion is missing. The sample lists approximately 9,600 clones; 75% to 85% were seen once. Sequencing was done on a sample of FFPE lung adenocarcinoma in situ tissue. The source is a person between 55 and 80 years old with lung adenocarcinoma.

The chain employs TRBV9 and TRBJ1-4, with D maybe TRBD1 (6 bases). Trimming removed 1 base from V and 3 bases from J, with 16 bases in between. The CDR3 sequence is 17 residues long. The germline V gene has CDR1 SGDLS and CDR2 YYNGEE. CDR3 bases: TGTGCCAGCAGCGTACAGGGGCGCAGGGGTTCTAATGAAAAACTGTTTTTT. It codes for CASSVQGRRGSNEKLFF.

J is TRBJ1-4 and V is TRBV5-4; 9 positions match TRBD1. The V gene end was trimmed by 0 bases and the J gene end by 7 bases; junction bases not matched to a gene: 10. This CDR3 region has 17 residues. Germline V gene data show CDR1 as SGHNT and CDR2 as YYREEE (reference sequence). The CDR3 sequence is CASSLGGTGQRIEKLFF. CDR3 DNA: TGTGCCAGCAGCTTGGGAGGGACAGGGCAGAGGATTGAAAAACTGTTTTTT.

This sequence joins TRBV5-1 and TRBJ1-2; TRBD1 matches at 7 bases. The CDR3 length is 14 residues. CDR1 and CDR2 from the germline V gene are SGHRS and YFSETQ. V was pared by 0 bases and J by 1 base, with 0 bases of the junction left unmatched. CDR3 protein: CASSLDRGNYGYTF. For the CDR3, the DNA is TGCGCCAGCAGCTTGGACAGGGGTAACTATGGCTACACCTTC.

This chain uses TRBV10-3 with TRBJ1-1; D is unresolved. In germline, CDR1 is ENHRY, CDR2 SYGVKD. Trimming took off 4 bases at V and 2 bases at J, with 8 bases between the two ends. The CDR3 spans 13 residues. DNA for the CDR3: TGTGCCATCAGTGTAGAGGGAAACACTGAAGCTTTCTTT. This gives the protein CAISVEGNTEAFF.

The chain joins TRBV6-5 to TRBJ2-1; TRBD1 agrees at 10 bases. The CDR3 runs to 14 residues. From germline, CDR1 is MNHEY and CDR2 SVGAGI. V dropped 1 base and J dropped 8; count of bases not matched to a gene: 2. This CDR3 reads CASSYLGQGHEQFF. The CDR3 DNA is TGTGCCAGCAGTTACTTGGGACAGGGGCATGAGCAGTTCTTC.

The chain has TRBV4-3 and TRBJ2-3, with 10 bases matching TRBD2. J gave up 2 bases and V 0 bases, and 5 bases lay outside the gene matches. Germline-derived CDR1 and CDR2 are LGHNA and YSLEER. The CDR3 contains 17 residues. The CDR3 sequence: CASSQDVSGGYTDTQYF. The CDR3 bases are TGCGCCAGCAGCCAAGATGTTAGCGGGGGGTACACAGATACGCAGTATTTT.

This clone was counted once. The chain joins TRBV6-5 to TRBJ1-1; D is ambiguous. Germline assignment: CDR1 MNHEY and CDR2 SVGAGI. V was shortened by 2 bases and J by 5 bases, with 6 bases between the two germline ends. This CDR3 contains 12 residues. Here the CDR3 reads CASSYGSTEAFF. The DNA of the CDR3 is TGTGCCAGCAGTTACGGGAGTACTGAAGCTTTCTTT.

This clone qualifies as large (0.1 to 1%). The J gene is TRBJ1-2, the V gene TRBV29-1, with D unclear. Per germline, CDR1 SQVTM and CDR2 ANQGSEA. Trimming removed 6 bases at V and 8 bases at J, with 13 bases between. The CDR3 runs to 11 residues. Here the CDR3 reads CSVERGLGYTF. The CDR3 DNA is TGCAGCGTCGAGAGAGGGCTCGGCTACACCTTC.